This paragraph covers one T cell receptor (beta chain) sequence. The protocol was immunoSEQ multiplex PCR, while the TCRdb copy is restricted to in-frame clones and leaves out a portion. The sample lists around 74,000 clones, 95% to 98% occurring once. This entry is derived from a study of Tregs in tolerant kidney transplant recipients. This CDR3 has 13 amino acids. With 1 base removed from V and 9 bases from J, the gap between germline ends came to 10 bases. From germline, CDR1 is KGHSH and CDR2 LQKENI. This TCR was recovered from a human donor who received a combined kidney and bone marrow transplant. The gene calls are TRBV18 and TRBJ2-1; maybe TRBD1 (5 bases). Source: CD4+ T cells from blood, taken before the transplant. The CDR3 DNA sequence: TGTGCCAGCTCACCACGGCAGGGAAGTGAGCAGTTCTTC. Translated, it gives CASSPRQGSEQFF.